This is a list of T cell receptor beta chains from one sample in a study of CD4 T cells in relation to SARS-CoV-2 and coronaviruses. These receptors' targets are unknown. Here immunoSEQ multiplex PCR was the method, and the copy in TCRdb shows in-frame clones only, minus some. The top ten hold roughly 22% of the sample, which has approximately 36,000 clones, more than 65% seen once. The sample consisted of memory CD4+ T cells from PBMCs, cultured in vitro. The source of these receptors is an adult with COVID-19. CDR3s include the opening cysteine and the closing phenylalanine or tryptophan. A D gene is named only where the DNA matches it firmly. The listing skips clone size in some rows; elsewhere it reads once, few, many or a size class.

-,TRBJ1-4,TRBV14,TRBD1,TGTGCCAGCAGCCAGGCAGGGGGGCTGGCTGAAAAACTGTTTTTT,CASSQAGGLAEKLFF
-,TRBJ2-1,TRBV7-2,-,TGTGCCAGCAGCCCGGAAGTCGGGGTATATGAGCAGTTCTTC,CASSPEVGVYEQFF
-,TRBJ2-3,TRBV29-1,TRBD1,TGCAGCGTGACAGGACAGGGTGGGGGGACAGATACGCAGTATTTT,CSVTGQGGGTDTQYF
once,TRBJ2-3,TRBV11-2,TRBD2,TGTGCCAGCACCAAAATAGCGGGAGGGGTCACAGATACGCAGTATTTT,CASTKIAGGVTDTQYF
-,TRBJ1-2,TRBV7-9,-,TGTGCCAGCAGCTTAGAGTCCAGGGGCAACTGGGGTAACTATGGCTACACCTTC,CASSLESRGNWGNYGYTF
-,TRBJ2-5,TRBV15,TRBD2,TGTGCCACCAGCAGAGGCGACGGGGCGGGAGCTGAGACCCAGTACTTC,CATSRGDGAGAETQYF
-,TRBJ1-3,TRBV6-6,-,TGTGCCAGCAGTTACGGAGGAAACACCATATATTTT,CASSYGGNTIYF
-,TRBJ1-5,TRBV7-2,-,TGTGCCAGCAGCTTACGCAGGGGACCAAATCAGCCCCAGCATTTT,CASSLRRGPNQPQHF
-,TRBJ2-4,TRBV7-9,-,TGTGCCAGCAGCTTAGGCAAAAACATTCAGTACTTC,CASSLGKNIQYF
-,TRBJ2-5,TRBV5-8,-,TGTGCCAGCAGCGCCCGTGAGGGTTACAAGGTGACCCAGTACTTC,CASSAREGYKVTQYF
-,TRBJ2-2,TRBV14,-,TGTGCCAGCAGCCATAGCTCCTTTCGGGATGCCGGGGAGCTGTTTTTT,CASSHSSFRDAGELFF
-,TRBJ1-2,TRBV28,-,TGTGCCAGCAGTTTAACCTGGGGCTCTAATCGGGGCTACACCTTC,CASSLTWGSNRGYTF
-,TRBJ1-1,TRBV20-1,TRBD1,TGCAGTGCTAGTAATCCTACAGGGGGCGATACTGAAGCTTTCTTT,CSASNPTGGDTEAFF
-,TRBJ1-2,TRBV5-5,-,TGTGCCAGCAGCCCGGGAGTCAACTATGGCTACACCTTC,CASSPGVNYGYTF
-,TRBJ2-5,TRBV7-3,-,TGTGCCAGCAGCTCCACTAGGGGAGAGACCCAGTACTTC,CASSSTRGETQYF
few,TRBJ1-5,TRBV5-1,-,TGCGCCAGCAGCTTGGACGGGCAGCCTAATCAGCCCCAGCATTTT,CASSLDGQPNQPQHF
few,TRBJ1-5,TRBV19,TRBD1,TGTGCCAGTACCAATACTCGGACAGGGAGTATTCAGCCCCAGCATTTT,CASTNTRTGSIQPQHF
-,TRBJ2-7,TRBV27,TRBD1,TGTGCCAGCAGCCTACAGGGGCCTTCCTACGAGCAGTACTTC,CASSLQGPSYEQYF
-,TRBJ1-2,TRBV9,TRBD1,TGTGCCAGCAGCCCGCCGGGACAGGGCGGGTATGGCTACACCTTC,CASSPPGQGGYGYTF
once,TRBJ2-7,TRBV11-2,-,TGTGCCAGCAGTCATTACGAGCAGTACTTC,CASSHYEQYF
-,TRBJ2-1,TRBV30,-,TGTGCCTGGAACAGTTGGGGATACAATGAGCAGTTCTTC,CAWNSWGYNEQFF
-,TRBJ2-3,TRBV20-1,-,TGCAGTGCCACCCGCACAGATACGCAGTATTTT,CSATRTDTQYF
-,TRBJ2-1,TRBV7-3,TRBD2,TGTGCCAGCAGCTTAGGAGCGGGATCGGCCAATGAGCAGTTCTTC,CASSLGAGSANEQFF
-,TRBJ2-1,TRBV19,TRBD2,TGTGCCAGTAGTAAGCAGCGGGAGATTTACAATGAGCAGTTCTTC,CASSKQREIYNEQFF
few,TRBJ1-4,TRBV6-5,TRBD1,TGTGCCAGCACCACGACAGGGGCCGGGAGTGAAAAACTGTTTTTT,CASTTTGAGSEKLFF
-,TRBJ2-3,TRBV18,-,TGTGCCAGCTCACTCGGGGGAGATACGCAGTATTTT,CASSLGGDTQYF
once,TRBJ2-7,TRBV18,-,TGTGCCAGCTCACAGGGTCGGCACGAGCAGTACTTC,CASSQGRHEQYF
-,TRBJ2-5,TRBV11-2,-,TGTGCCAGCAGCTTAGGACAGCAAGAGACCCAGTACTTC,CASSLGQQETQYF
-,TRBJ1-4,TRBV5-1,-,TGCGCCAGCAGCTTTCTTGTGAGGGTTTCGGAAAAACTGTTTTTT,CASSFLVRVSEKLFF
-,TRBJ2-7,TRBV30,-,TGTGCCTGGGCCAAGGGGTCCGGATACGAGCAGTACTTC,CAWAKGSGYEQYF
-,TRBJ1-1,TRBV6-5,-,TGTGCCAGCAGTTGGGATCTGAACACTGAAGCTTTCTTT,CASSWDLNTEAFF
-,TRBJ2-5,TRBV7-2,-,TGTGCCAGCAGCTTAGCGTTCGGACTCTGGGCTAACGAAGAGACCCAGTACTTC,CASSLAFGLWANEETQYF